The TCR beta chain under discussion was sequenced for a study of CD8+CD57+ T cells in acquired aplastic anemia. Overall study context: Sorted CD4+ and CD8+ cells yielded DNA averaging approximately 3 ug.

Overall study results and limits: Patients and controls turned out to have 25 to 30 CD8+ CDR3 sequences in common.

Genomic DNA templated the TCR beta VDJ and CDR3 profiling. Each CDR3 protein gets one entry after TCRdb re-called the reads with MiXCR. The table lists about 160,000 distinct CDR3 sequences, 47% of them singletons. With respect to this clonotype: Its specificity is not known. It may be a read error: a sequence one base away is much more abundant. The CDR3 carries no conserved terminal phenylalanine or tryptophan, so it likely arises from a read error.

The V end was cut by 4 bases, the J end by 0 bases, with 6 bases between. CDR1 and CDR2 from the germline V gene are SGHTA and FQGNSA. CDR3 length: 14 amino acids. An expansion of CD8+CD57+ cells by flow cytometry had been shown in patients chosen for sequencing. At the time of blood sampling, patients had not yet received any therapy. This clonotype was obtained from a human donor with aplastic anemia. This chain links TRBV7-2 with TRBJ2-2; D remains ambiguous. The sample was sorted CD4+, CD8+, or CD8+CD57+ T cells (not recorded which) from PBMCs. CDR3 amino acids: CASSSPANTGELFS. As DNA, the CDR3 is TGTGCCAGCAGCTCCCCAGCGAACACCGGGGAGCTGTTTTCT.